A single sample gave rise to the 19 T cell receptor beta chains below, sequenced in a study of T-cell reconstitution after alpha-beta-depleted transplantation in children. As it was prepared, the TCRbeta library received unique molecular identifiers. TCRdb recomputed calls from the PCR reads with MiXCR, one row per CDR3 protein. The data show some 600,000 distinct CDR3 sequences, with 10% to 15% seen just once and over 2% held by the top ten. The sequenced sample was PBMCs, mostly from graft donor cells, obtained 360 days after TCRalphabeta/CD19-depleted stem cell transplant. Every receptor here comes from a male patient between 5 and 17 years old who had a stem cell transplant for acute myeloid leukemia, so the T cells may come from the graft donor.

This clonotype has more than one count but fewer than ten. The CDR3 sequence: CASTARGLADDRELFF. Written as DNA, the CDR3 is TGCGCCAGCACCGCGAGGGGACTAGCCGATGACCGGGAGCTGTTTTTT. This chain connects TRBV5-1 to TRBJ2-2, with 9 bases matching TRBD2. Germline V gene data show CDR1 as SGHRS and CDR2 as YFSETQ. The trim removed 6 bases at V and 9 bases at J, leaving 15 bases unmatched. The CDR3 is made up of 16 amino acids.

This clonotype was detected ten times or more. The chain links TRBV29-1 to TRBJ2-3, with D possibly matching TRBD2 (5 bases). V dropped 4 bases and J dropped 5 bases, with 7 bases sitting between them. Germline V gene data show CDR1 as SQVTM and CDR2 as ANQGSEA. CDR3 length: 11 amino acids. DNA for the CDR3: TGCAGCGTTGTCCGGGGAGATACGCAGTATTTT. This sequence encodes CSVVRGDTQYF.

This clonotype has more than one count but fewer than ten. The chain combines TRBV7-6 with TRBJ2-2; maybe TRBD2 (6 bases). Deletions cut 4 bases from V and 4 bases from J, with 16 bases between. The CDR3 extends over 16 amino acids. In germline, CDR1 is SGHVS, CDR2 FNYEAQ. Here the CDR3 reads CASSSRLDDVTGELFF. The CDR3 nucleotides read TGTGCCAGCAGCTCACGACTAGATGATGTCACCGGGGAGCTGTTTTTT.

This chain joins TRBV7-3 and TRBJ2-1, with TRBD2 identical over 13 bases. The CDR3 totals 17 residues. Germline V CDR1 and CDR2: SGHTA, FQGTGA. Unmatched junction bases numbered 9, after V lost 3 bases and J lost 7 bases. The CDR3 DNA reads TGTGCCAGCAGCTTTGCCGGAACTAGCGGGAGGGGGAATGAGCAGTTCTTC. Residues: CASSFAGTSGRGNEQFF. Using reference TRBV7-3 and TRBJ2-1 for the parts outside the CDR3, the full variable domain is GAGVSQTPSNKVTEKGKYVELRCDPISGHTALYWYRQSLGQGPEFLIYFQGTGAADDSGLPNDRFFAVRPEGSVSTLKIQRTERGDSAVYLCASSFAGTSGRGNEQFFGPGTRLTVL.

The chain joins TRBV20-1 to TRBJ1-2; unclear D gene. V lost 5 bases to trimming and J lost 2 bases, with 12 bases between them. The CDR3 length is 13 residues. Germline loops: CDR1 DFQATT, CDR2 SNEGSKA (reference sequence). CDR3 nucleotide sequence: TGCAGTGCTCCTTACATGGGGAACTATGGCTACACCTTC. This translates into CSAPYMGNYGYTF.

This clonotype was seen at least ten times. The V gene is TRBV4-3, the J gene TRBJ2-1; D possibly corresponds to TRBD2 (6 bases). This CDR3 has 18 residues. The germline V gene encodes CDR1 LGHNA and CDR2 YSLEER. Trimming removed 0 bases from V and 9 bases from J, with 24 bases in between. The CDR3 region has the DNA TGCGCCAGCAGCCAAGAATTAACGAGAATACTAGCCGGGGGTGAGCAGTTCTTC. It yields the protein CASSQELTRILAGGEQFF.

The CDR3 DNA follows: TGTGCCAGCGGTCCCCGGACAGGATCACAGGAAACTACAGAGCAGTACTTC. It translates to CASGPRTGSQETTEQYF. This rearrangement joins TRBV11-1 to TRBJ2-7; 7 bases are shared with TRBD1. CDR3 length: 17 amino acids. V was clipped by 8 bases and J by 7 bases; unmatched bases: 23. From germline, CDR1 is SGHAT and CDR2 FQDESV (reference sequence).

The CDR3 DNA reads TGTGCCAGCAGCTCCCGGACAGGGGGAATTGCTGAAGCTTTCTTT. Translating gives CASSSRTGGIAEAFF. The gene calls are TRBV5-6 and TRBJ1-1; 10 bases map to TRBD1. The junction had 8 bases not matched to a gene; V was cut back by 3 bases and J by 6 bases. Germline V lookup: CDR1 SGHDT, CDR2 YYEEEE. There are 15 residues in the CDR3.

This clonotype was counted at least ten times. V usage is TRBV15 and J usage is TRBJ2-7; 9 bases map to TRBD1. The CDR3 length is 15 residues. CDR1 is LNHNV, CDR2 YYDKDF, per germline (reference sequence). CDR3 loop: CATRQGGLGFYEQYF. CDR3 in DNA: TGTGCTACACGACAGGGGGGCTTGGGATTTTACGAGCAGTACTTC.

V is TRBV6-1 and J is TRBJ2-3, with 7 bases that match TRBD1. CDR3 length: 14 residues. Trimming removed 8 bases from V and 3 bases from J; junction bases left unmatched: 8. Looked up from germline, CDR1 is MNHNS and CDR2 is SASEGT. The CDR3, as DNA: TGTGCCAGCGGATACAGGGGCCAAACAGATACGCAGTATTTT. It encodes CASGYRGQTDTQYF.

The gene calls are TRBV11-2 and TRBJ2-6; TRBD1 matches at 8 bases. The CDR3 length is 18 residues. Looked up from germline, CDR1 is SGHAT and CDR2 is FQNNGV. The J segment lost 1 base and the V segment lost 2 bases, leaving 7 bases of the junction unmatched. The CDR3 loop reads CASSLQTGVGSGANVLTF. Written as DNA, the CDR3 is TGTGCCAGCAGCTTACAGACAGGGGTAGGGTCTGGGGCCAACGTCCTGACTTTC.

This clonotype was seen only a few times. The chain recombines TRBV5-5 with TRBJ1-4; TRBD1 matches 8 bases. This CDR3 is built from 15 residues. V shed 3 bases and J 8 bases; nucleotides not matched to a gene: 9. Germline-derived CDR1 and CDR2 are SGHKS and YYEKEE (reference sequence). The CDR3 is CASSWGTGRREKLFF. CDR3 in DNA: TGTGCCAGCAGCTGGGGGACAGGCAGGAGAGAAAAACTGTTTTTT.

The chain couples TRBV7-2 to TRBJ2-2; 8 positions match TRBD2. Germline lookup yields CDR1 SGHTA and CDR2 FQGNSA. The CDR3 contains 16 residues. Trimming took 7 bases from V and 6 from J; bases not matched to a gene: 13. The CDR3 is CASNHGGDFWAGELFF. In nucleotides, the CDR3 is TGTGCCAGCAACCACGGGGGGGACTTTTGGGCCGGGGAGCTGTTTTTT.

This chain joins TRBV2 and TRBJ2-5; possibly TRBD1 for D (6 bases). This CDR3 contains 14 residues. Trimming shortened V by 7 bases and J by 5 bases, and 17 bases separated the two germline ends. CDR1 SNHLY and CDR2 FYNNEI come from the germline V gene. Here the CDR3 DNA reads TGTGCCAGCAATTGGGGCGCCCAGGGGGAGACCCAGTACTTC. It yields the protein CASNWGAQGETQYF.

This clonotype was seen at least ten times. V gene TRBV5-1 combines with J gene TRBJ2-1, with 8 positions matching TRBD2. V lost 1 base, J lost 0 bases, and 3 bases stayed unmatched. There are 16 residues in the CDR3. CDR1 is SGHRS and CDR2 is YFSETQ in the germline V gene. The chain's CDR3 is CASSLLAGPSYNEQFF. The CDR3 DNA sequence: TGCGCCAGCAGCTTGTTAGCGGGACCCTCCTACAATGAGCAGTTCTTC.

This clonotype was observed a few times. CDR3 protein: CSVLLAGVFNEQFF. The CDR3 nucleotides are TGCAGCGTCTTACTAGCGGGAGTTTTTAATGAGCAGTTCTTC. The chain joins TRBV29-1 to TRBJ2-1, with 11 bases identical to TRBD2. Germline CDR1 is SQVTM and CDR2 is ANQGSEA. The CDR3 runs 14 residues. V shed 6 bases, J shed 7 bases, and the junction held 8 bases outside the gene matches.

As DNA, the CDR3 is TGCAGTGCTAGTTCTTGGCTCTTACAGAACACTGAAGCTTTCTTT. It codes for CSASSWLLQNTEAFF. V and J are TRBV20-1 and TRBJ1-1; D call uncertain. The CDR3 covers 15 residues. The ends were cut back, 3 bases at V and 1 base at J, with 15 bases in the middle. Germline loops: CDR1 DFQATT, CDR2 SNEGSKA (reference sequence).

V is TRBV12-3 or TRBV12-4 and J is TRBJ1-1; a weak D match, TRBD1 (5 bases). There are 13 residues in the CDR3. Trimming pared 3 bases from V and 4 bases from J, leaving 9 bases between. The CDR3 region is CASSFQGFTEAFF. CDR3 coding DNA: TGTGCCAGCAGTTTCCAGGGTTTCACTGAAGCTTTCTTT.

As to this clonotype: An end of the junction does not agree with germline; a read error may underlie this. The chain carries TRBV9 and TRBJ2-4; TRBD1 or TRBD2 may be the D gene (5 bases each). Per the germline V gene, CDR1 is SGDLS and CDR2 is YYNGEE. CDR3 length: 14 amino acids. CDR3 in amino acids: CAISPRDGKNIQYF. As DNA, the CDR3 is TGTGCCATCAGCCCCCGGGACGGCAAAAACATTCAGTACTTC.